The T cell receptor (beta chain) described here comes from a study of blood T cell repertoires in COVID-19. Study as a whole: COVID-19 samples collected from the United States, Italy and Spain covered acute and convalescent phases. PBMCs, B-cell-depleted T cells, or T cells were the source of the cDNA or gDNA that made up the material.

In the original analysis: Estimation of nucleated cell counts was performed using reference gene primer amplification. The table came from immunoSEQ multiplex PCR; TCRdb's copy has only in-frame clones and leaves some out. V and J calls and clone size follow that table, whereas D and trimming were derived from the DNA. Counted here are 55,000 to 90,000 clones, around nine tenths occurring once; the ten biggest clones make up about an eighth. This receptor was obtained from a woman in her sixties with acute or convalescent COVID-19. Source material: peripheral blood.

The CDR3 bases are TGTGCCAGCAGCTTAGGCTCGGAGGCGGTCTCCTACGAGCAGTACTTC. As protein: CASSLGSEAVSYEQYF. The chain couples TRBV7-9 to TRBJ2-7; the D gene is possibly TRBD2 (5 bases). Germline values: CDR1 SEHNR, CDR2 FQNEAQ (reference sequence). The CDR3 sequence is 16 residues long. Trimming removed 1 base at V and 0 bases at J, with 13 bases between.